This is a list of T cell receptor beta chains from one sample in a study of blood T cell repertoires in COVID-19. This table comes from immunoSEQ multiplex PCR, and its TCRdb copy is limited to in-frame clones, with some not included. This sample has approximately 260,000 clones, with roughly 86% found just once. Sequenced sample: PBMCs or T cells enriched from blood (not recorded which). These receptor sequences come from a woman in her 40s with acute COVID-19. Each CDR3 is given without its conserved first and last residue.

CDR3aa	v_gene	j_gene
ASNLAGGSETQY	TRBV10-2	TRBJ2-5
ASSISSGGPPYEQY	TRBV5-4	TRBJ2-7
ASSTGQSPAQETQY	TRBV19	TRBJ2-5
AIRKIGESTGELF	TRBV6-5	TRBJ2-2
ASSLSWQDTQY	TRBV7-9	TRBJ2-3
ASSVGASGRVNEQF	TRBV9	TRBJ2-1
ASSPGQALGEAF	TRBV2	TRBJ1-1
ASQGGIGYEQY	TRBV18	TRBJ2-7
AWTEPETGDKYEQY	TRBV30	TRBJ2-7
ASSGTGAGGYT	TRBV9	TRBJ1-2
ASSQNAGGDNEQF	TRBV4-2	TRBJ2-1
SVALGTGELF	TRBV29-1	TRBJ2-2
ASSVVFFAGGTYEQY	TRBV9	TRBJ2-7
ASSLGQGVATNEKLF	TRBV7-8	TRBJ1-4
AWGHATGRDTQY	TRBV30	TRBJ2-3
ASKFKAGGEQF	TRBV27	TRBJ2-1
SVGGTGNLKTQY	TRBV29-1	TRBJ2-5
ASSASGQSSYEQY	TRBV9	TRBJ2-7
ASSFGGASYNEQF	TRBV27	TRBJ2-1
ASSLDLDSTEAF	TRBV11-2	TRBJ1-1
ASSLVTGGAADEQF	TRBV7-2	TRBJ2-1
ASSLGQANEQY	TRBV12-3/TRBV12-4	TRBJ2-7
AWRIFTEAF	TRBV30	TRBJ1-1
SASYAGYNEQF	TRBV20-1	TRBJ2-1